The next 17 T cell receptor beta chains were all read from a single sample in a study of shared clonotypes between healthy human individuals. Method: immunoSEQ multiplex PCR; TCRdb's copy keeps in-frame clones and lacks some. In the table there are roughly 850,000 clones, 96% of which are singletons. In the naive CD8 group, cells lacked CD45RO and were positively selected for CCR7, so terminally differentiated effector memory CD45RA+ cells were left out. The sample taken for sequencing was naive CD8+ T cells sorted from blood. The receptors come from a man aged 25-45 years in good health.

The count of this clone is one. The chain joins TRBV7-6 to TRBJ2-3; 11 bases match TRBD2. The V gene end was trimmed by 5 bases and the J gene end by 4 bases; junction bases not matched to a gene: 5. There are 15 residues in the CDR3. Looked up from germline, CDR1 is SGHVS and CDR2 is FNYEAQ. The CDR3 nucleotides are TGTGCCAGCAGCCTCACTAGCGGGAGTCCAGATACGCAGTATTTT. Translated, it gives CASSLTSGSPDTQYF.

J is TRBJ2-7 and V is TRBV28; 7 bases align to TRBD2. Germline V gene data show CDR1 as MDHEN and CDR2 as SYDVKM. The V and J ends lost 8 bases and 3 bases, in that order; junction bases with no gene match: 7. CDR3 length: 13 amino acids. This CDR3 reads CASEGGIGYEQYF. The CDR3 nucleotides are TGTGCCAGCGAGGGAGGGATCGGCTACGAGCAGTACTTC.

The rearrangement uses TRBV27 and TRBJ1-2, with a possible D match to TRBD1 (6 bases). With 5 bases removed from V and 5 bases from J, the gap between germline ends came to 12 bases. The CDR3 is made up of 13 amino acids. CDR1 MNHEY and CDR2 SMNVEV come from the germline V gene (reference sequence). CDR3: CASSTTGLYGYTF. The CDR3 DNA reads TGTGCCAGCAGTACGACAGGTTTATATGGCTACACCTTC.

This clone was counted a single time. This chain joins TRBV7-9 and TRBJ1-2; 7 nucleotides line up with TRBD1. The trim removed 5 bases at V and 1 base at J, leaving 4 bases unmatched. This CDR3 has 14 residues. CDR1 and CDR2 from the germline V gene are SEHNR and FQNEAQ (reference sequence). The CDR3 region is CASSPTGVNYGYTF. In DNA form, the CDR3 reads TGTGCCAGCAGCCCCACAGGGGTTAACTATGGCTACACCTTC.

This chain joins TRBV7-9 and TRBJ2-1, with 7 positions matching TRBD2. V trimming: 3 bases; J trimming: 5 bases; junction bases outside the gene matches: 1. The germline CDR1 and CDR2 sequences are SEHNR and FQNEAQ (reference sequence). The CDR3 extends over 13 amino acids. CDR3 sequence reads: CASSLSGDNEQFF. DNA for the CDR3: TGTGCCAGCAGCTTGAGCGGGGACAATGAGCAGTTCTTC.

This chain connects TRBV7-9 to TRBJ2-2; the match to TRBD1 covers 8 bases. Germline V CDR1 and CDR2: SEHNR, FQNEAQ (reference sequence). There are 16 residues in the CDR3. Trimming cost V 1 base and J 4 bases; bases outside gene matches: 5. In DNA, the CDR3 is TGTGCCAGCAGCTTAGGGCAGGGGGCATCCACCGGGGAGCTGTTTTTT. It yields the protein CASSLGQGASTGELFF. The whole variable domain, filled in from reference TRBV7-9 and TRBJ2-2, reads DTGVSQNPRHKITKRGQNVTFRCDPISEHNRLYWYRQTLGQGPEFLTYFQNEAQLEKSRLLSDRFSAERPKGSFSTLEIQRTEQGDSAMYLCASSLGQGASTGELFFGEGSRLTVL.

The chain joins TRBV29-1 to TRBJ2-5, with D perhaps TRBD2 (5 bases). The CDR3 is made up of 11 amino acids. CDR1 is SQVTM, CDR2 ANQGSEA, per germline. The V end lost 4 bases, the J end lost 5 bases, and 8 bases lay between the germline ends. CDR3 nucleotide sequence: TGCAGCGTTGGAGGGCAGGAGACCCAGTACTTC. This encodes CSVGGQETQYF.

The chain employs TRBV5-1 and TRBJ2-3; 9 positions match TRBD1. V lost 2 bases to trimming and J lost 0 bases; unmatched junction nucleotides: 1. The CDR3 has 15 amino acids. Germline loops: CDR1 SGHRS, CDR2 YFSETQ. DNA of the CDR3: TGCGCCAGCAGCTTCGGGACAGGGAGCACAGATACGCAGTATTTT. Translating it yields CASSFGTGSTDTQYF. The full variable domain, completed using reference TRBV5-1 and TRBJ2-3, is KAGVTQTPRYLIKTRGQQVTLSCSPISGHRSVSWYQQTPGQGLQFLFEYFSETQRNKGNFPGRFSGRQFSNSRSEMNVSTLELGDSALYLCASSFGTGSTDTQYFGPGTRLTVL.

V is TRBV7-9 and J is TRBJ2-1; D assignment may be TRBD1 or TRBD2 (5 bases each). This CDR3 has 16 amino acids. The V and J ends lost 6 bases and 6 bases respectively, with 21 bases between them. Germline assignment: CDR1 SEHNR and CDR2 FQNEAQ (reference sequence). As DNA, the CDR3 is TGTGCCAGCAGTTTCTCCTGGGGCGAGCGGTTCAATGAGCAGTTCTTC. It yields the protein CASSFSWGERFNEQFF.

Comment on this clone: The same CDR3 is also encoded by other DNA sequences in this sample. CDR3 in amino acids: CASSSGQPYEQYF. In DNA form, the CDR3 reads TGTGCCAGCAGTTCCGGACAGCCCTACGAGCAGTACTTC. The chain is built from TRBV27 and TRBJ2-7; D is perhaps TRBD1 (6 bases). This CDR3 has 13 residues. Germline loops: CDR1 MNHEY, CDR2 SMNVEV (reference sequence). V lost 4 bases and J lost 2, with 9 bases in between.

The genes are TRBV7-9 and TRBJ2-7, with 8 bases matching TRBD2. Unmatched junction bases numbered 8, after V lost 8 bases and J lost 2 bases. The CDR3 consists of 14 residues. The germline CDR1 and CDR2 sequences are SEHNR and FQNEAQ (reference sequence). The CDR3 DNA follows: TGTGCCAGCTTCAGCGGGAGCTTCCCCTACGAGCAGTACTTC. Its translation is CASFSGSFPYEQYF. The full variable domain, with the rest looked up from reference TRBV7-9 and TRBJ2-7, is DTGVSQNPRHKITKRGQNVTFRCDPISEHNRLYWYRQTLGQGPEFLTYFQNEAQLEKSRLLSDRFSAERPKGSFSTLEIQRTEQGDSAMYLCASFSGSFPYEQYFGPGTRLTVT.

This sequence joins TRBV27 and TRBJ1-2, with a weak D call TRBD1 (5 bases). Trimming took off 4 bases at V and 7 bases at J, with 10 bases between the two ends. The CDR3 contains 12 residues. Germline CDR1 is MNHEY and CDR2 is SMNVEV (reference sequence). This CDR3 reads CASSSLGGGYTF. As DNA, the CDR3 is TGTGCCAGCAGTTCTCTTGGGGGTGGCTACACCTTC.

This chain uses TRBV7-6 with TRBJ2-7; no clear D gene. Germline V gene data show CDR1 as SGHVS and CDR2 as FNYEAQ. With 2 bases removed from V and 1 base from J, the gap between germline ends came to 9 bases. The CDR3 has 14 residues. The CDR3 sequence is CASSLSAGSYEQYF. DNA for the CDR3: TGTGCCAGCAGCTTAAGCGCAGGTTCCTACGAGCAGTACTTC.

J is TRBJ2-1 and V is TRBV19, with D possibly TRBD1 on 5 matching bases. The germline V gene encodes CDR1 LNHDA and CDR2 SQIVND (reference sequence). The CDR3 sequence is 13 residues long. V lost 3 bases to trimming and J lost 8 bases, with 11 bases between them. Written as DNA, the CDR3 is TGTGCCAGTAGTATTACAGGTGACCATGAGCAGTTCTTC. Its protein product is CASSITGDHEQFF.

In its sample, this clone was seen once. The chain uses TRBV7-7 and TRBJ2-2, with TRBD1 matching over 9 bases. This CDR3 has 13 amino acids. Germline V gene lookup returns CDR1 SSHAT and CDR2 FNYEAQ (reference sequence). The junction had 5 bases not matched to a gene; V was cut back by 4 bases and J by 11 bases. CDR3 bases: TGTGCCAGCAGCTCACAGGGGGCGCGTGAGCTGTTTTTT. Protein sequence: CASSSQGARELFF. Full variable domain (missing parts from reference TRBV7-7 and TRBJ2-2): GAGVSQSPRYKVTKRGQDVTLRCDPISSHATLYWYQQALGQGPEFLTYFNYEAQPDKSGLPSDRFSAERPEGSISTLTIQRTEQRDSAMYRCASSSQGARELFFGEGSRLTVL.

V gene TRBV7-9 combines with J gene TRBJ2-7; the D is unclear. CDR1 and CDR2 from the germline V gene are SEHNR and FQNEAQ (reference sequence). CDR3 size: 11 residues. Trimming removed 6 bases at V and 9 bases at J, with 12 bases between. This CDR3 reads CASRGSAGQYF. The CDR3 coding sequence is TGTGCCAGCAGGGGTTCGGCCGGGCAGTACTTC.

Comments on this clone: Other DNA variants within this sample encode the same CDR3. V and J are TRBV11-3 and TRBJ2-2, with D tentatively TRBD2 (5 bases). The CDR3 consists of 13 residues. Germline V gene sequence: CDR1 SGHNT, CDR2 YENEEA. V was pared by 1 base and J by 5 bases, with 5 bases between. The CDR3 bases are TGTGCCAGCAGCTTAGGCGGGACCGGGGAGCTGTTTTTT. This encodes CASSLGGTGELFF.